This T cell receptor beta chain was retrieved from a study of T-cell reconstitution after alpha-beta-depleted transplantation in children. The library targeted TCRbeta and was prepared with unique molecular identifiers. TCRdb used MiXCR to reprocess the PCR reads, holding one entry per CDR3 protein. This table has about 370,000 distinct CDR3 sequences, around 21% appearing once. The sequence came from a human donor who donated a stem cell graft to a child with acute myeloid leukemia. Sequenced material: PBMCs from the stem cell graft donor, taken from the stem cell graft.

DNA for the CDR3: TGCGCCAGCAGCCCCCAGGACAGGGGGAACACTGAAGCTTTCTTT. Translation: CASSPQDRGNTEAFF. The rearrangement joins TRBV4-3 to TRBJ1-1; TRBD1 matches 9 bases. After removal of 4 bases from V and 1 base from J, the junction contained 4 bases not matched to a gene. Per germline, CDR1 LGHNA and CDR2 YSLEER. The CDR3 contains 15 residues.